The following is a T cell receptor beta chain sequence with its context. The data were produced by immunoSEQ multiplex PCR, yet TCRdb's version contains in-frame clones alone and is incomplete. The profile shows 45,000 to 50,000 clones, approximately 80% of them singletons. These data originate in a study of fetal regulatory T cell absence and autoimmunity. Trimming stripped 0 bases from V and 4 bases from J, with 6 bases between. The CDR3 has 13 residues. Germline CDR1 reads ENHRY; CDR2 reads SYGVKD. The rearrangement uses TRBV10-3 and TRBJ1-1; weak D call: TRBD1 (5 bases). The source of this sequence is a newborn boy with IPEX syndrome. Sequenced sample: cord blood. CDR3 DNA: TGTGCCATCAGTGAGTCGGGGGGCACTGAAGCTTTCTTT. Protein: CAISESGGTEAFF.